A selection of T cell receptor beta chains follows, all from one sample in a study of blood T cell repertoires in COVID-19. Sequenced by immunoSEQ multiplex PCR; TCRdb stores in-frame clones only, minus some. In the table there are 250,000 to 300,000 clones, 75% to 90% of which are singletons. Sequenced sample: peripheral blood. The receptors stem from a woman between 70 and 85 years old with COVID-19, enrolled during active disease. Both conserved end residues are trimmed from each CDR3. For some rows the clone size is stated as once, few or many, or as a class when expanded; others skip it.

V	J	size	CDR3
TRBV5-1	TRBJ1-1	NA	ASSSQSSNTEAF
TRBV11-2	TRBJ2-1	NA	ASGPRVAVNEQF
TRBV18	TRBJ2-3	NA	ASSPRGDTQY
TRBV7-2	TRBJ1-1	NA	ASSIDRASPEAF
TRBV19	TRBJ1-1	NA	ASIGGTEAF
TRBV3-1/TRBV3-2	TRBJ1-6	NA	ASSQGGVPPLH
TRBV18	TRBJ1-2	NA	ASSRPTGTNYGYT
TRBV4-3	TRBJ1-4	few	ASSHSQGEKLF
TRBV30	TRBJ2-7	NA	AWSDTGRVYEQY
TRBV6-5	TRBJ2-1	once	ASSPTPTASGTF
TRBV28	TRBJ1-2	NA	ASSLGGQGYT
TRBV29-1	TRBJ1-1	NA	SVERQANTEAF
TRBV3-1/TRBV3-2	TRBJ2-7	NA	ASSLRNEQY
TRBV4-1	TRBJ1-2	NA	ASSHRVYYGYT